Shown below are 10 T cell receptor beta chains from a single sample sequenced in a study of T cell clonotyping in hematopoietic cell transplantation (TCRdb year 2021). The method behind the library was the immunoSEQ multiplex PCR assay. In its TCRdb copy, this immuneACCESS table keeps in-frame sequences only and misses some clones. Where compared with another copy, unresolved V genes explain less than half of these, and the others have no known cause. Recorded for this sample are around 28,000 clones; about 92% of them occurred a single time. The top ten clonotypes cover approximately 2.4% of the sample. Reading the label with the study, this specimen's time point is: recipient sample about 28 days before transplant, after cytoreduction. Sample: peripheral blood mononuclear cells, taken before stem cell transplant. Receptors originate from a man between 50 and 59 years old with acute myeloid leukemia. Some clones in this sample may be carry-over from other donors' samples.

The CDR3 reads CASSPPGQPYGYTF. CDR3 bases: TGCGCCAGCAGCCCCCCGGGACAGCCCTATGGCTACACCTTC. The rearrangement joins TRBV5-1 to TRBJ1-2, with TRBD1 matching 7 bases. This CDR3 has 14 residues. Germline-derived CDR1 and CDR2 are SGHRS and YFSETQ. J lost 4 bases, V lost 4 bases, and 7 bases had no gene match.

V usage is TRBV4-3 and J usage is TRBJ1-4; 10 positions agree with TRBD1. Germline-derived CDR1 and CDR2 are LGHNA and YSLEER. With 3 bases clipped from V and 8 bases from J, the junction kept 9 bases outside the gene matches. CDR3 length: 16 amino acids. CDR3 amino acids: CASSQAPGQGNEKLFF. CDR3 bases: TGCGCCAGCAGCCAGGCCCCGGGACAGGGGAACGAAAAACTGTTTTTT.

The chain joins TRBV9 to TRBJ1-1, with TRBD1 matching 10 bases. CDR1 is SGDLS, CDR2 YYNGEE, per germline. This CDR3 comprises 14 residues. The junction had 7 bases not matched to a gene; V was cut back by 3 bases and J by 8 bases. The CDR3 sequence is CASSAHRDRGEAFF. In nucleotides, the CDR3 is TGTGCCAGCAGCGCCCACCGGGACAGGGGAGAAGCTTTCTTT.

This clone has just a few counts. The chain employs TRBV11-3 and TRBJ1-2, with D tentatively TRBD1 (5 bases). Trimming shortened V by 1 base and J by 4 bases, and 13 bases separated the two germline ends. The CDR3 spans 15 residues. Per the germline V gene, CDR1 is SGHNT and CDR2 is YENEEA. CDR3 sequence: CASSLVAGRGYGYTF. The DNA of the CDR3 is TGTGCCAGCAGCTTAGTTGCAGGGAGGGGCTATGGCTACACCTTC.

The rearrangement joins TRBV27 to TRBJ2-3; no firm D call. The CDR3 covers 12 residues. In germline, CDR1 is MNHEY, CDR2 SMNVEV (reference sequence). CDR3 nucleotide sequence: TGTGCGACCGGCAGGATCACAGATACGCAGTATTTT. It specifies CATGRITDTQYF.

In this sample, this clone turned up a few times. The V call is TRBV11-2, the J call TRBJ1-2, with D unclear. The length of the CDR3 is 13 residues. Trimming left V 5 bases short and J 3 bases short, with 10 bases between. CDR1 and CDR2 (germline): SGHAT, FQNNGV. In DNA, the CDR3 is TGTGCCAGCAGCCTGGACGGGTACTATGGCTACACCTTC. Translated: CASSLDGYYGYTF.

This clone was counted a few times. DNA for the CDR3: TGTGCCAGCAGCGTAGATGGACGGGGCTCAGATACGCAGTATTTT. It specifies CASSVDGRGSDTQYF. This chain links TRBV9 with TRBJ2-3, with D perhaps TRBD1 or TRBD2 (5 bases each). V was trimmed by 0 bases and J by 4 bases, leaving 12 bases between them. Looked up from germline, CDR1 is SGDLS and CDR2 is YYNGEE. The CDR3 length is 15 residues.

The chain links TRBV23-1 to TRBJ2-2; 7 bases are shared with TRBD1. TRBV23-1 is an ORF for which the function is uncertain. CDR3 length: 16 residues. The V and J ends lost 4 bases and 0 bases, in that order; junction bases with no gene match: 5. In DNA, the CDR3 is TGCGCCAGCAGTCCAATAGACAGGGCGAACACCGGGGAGCTGTTTTTT. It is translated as CASSPIDRANTGELFF.

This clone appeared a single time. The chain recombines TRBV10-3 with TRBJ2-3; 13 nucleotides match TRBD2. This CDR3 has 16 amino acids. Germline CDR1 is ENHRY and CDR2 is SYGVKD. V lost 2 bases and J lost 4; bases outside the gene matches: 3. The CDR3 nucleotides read TGTGCCATCAGTGAGCGGACTAGCGGGGGCGCAGATACGCAGTATTTT. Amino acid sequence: CAISERTSGGADTQYF.

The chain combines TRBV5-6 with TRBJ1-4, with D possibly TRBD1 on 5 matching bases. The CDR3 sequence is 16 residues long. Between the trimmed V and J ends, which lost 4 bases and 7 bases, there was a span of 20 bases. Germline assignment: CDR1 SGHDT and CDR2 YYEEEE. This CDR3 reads CASSPTGRGESEKLFF. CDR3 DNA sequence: TGTGCCAGCAGCCCCACGGGACGGGGAGAGAGTGAAAAACTGTTTTTT. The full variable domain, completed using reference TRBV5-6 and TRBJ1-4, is DAGVTQSPTHLIKTRGQQVTLRCSPKSGHDTVSWYQQALGQGPQFIFQYYEEEERQRGNFPDRFSGHQFPNYSSELNVNALLLGDSALYLCASSPTGRGESEKLFFGSGTQLSVL.